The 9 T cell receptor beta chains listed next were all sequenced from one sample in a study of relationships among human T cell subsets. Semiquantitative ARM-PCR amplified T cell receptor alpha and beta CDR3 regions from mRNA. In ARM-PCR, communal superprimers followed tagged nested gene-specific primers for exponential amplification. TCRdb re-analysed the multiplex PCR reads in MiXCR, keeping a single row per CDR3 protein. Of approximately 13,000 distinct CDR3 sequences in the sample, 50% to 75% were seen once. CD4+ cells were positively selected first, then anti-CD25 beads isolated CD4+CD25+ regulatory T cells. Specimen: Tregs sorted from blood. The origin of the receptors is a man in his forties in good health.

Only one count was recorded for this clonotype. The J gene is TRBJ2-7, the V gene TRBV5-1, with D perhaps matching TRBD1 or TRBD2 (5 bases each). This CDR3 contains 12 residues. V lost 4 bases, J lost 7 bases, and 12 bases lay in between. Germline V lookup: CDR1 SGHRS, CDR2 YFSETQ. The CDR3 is CASSPGREEQYF. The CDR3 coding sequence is TGCGCCAGCAGCCCGGGCAGGGAGGAGCAGTACTTC.

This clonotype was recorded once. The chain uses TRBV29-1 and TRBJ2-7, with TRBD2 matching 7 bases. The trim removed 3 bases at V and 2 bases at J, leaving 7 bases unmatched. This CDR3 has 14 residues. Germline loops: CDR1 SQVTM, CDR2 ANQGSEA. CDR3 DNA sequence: TGCAGCGTTGAGCTAATAGCGGGCGCCTACGAGCAGTACTTC. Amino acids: CSVELIAGAYEQYF.

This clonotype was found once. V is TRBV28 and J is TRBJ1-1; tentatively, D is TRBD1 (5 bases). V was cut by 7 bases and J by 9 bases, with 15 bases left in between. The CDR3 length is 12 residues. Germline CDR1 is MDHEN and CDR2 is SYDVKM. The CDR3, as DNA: TGTGCCAGCACCCGCCCCCAGGGACAAGCTTTCTTT. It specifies CASTRPQGQAFF.

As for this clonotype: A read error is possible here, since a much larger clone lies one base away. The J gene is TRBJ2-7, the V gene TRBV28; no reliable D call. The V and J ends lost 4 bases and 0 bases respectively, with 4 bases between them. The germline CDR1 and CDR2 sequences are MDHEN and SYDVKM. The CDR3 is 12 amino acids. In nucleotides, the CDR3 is TGTGCCAGCAGTTCCAACTCCTACGAGCAGTACTTC. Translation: CASSSNSYEQYF.

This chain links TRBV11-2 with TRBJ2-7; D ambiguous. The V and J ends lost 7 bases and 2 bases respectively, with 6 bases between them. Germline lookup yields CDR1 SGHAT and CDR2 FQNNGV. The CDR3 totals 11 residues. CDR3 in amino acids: CASTGAYEQYF. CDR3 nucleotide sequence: TGTGCCAGCACCGGAGCCTACGAGCAGTACTTC.

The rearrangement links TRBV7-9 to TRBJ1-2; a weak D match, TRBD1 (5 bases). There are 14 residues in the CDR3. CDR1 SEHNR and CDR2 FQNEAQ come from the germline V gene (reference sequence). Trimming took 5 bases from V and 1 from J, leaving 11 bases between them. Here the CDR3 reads CASSAQGLNYGYTF. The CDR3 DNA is TGTGCCAGCAGCGCCCAGGGTCTTAACTATGGCTACACCTTC.

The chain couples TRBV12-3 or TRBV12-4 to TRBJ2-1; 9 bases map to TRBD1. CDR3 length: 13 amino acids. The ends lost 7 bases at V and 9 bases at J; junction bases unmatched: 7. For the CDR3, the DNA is TGTGCCAGCATCCTAGGACAGGGGTTTGAGCAGTTCTTC. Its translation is CASILGQGFEQFF.

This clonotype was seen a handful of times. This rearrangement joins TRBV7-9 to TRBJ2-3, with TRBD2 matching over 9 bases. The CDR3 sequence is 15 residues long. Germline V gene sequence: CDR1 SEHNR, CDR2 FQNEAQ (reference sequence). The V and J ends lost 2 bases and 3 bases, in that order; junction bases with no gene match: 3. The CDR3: CASSLTAGGTDTQYF. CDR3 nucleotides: TGTGCCAGCAGCTTAACAGCGGGGGGAACAGATACGCAGTATTTT.

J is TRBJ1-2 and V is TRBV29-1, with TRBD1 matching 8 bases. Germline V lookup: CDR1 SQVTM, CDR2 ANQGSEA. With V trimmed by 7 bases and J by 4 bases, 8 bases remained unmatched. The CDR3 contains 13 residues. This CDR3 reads CSDEGQAIYGYTF. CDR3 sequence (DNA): TGCAGCGACGAGGGACAGGCGATCTATGGCTACACCTTC.